This T cell receptor (beta chain) was captured by sequencing in a study of OX40 agonist ivuxolimab in advanced cancers. Study as a whole: Approximately 40% of patients had received prior checkpoint inhibitor therapy.

Profiled with immunoSEQ multiplex PCR; TCRdb holds only in-frame clones, not every one. The sample consists of fewer than 100,000 clones, around nine tenths of them appearing once. Germline lookup yields CDR1 SGHDT and CDR2 YYEEEE. There are 16 residues in the CDR3. With 1 base removed from V and 3 bases from J, the gap between germline ends came to 14 bases. The chain carries TRBV5-6 and TRBJ1-3, with a tentative D call TRBD1 (5 bases). This specimen was CD4+ or CD8+ T cells sorted from blood, taken in a trial of the OX40 agonist ivuxolimab. The sequence was obtained from an adult with an advanced solid tumor such as melanoma, head and neck, liver or kidney cancer. In nucleotides, the CDR3 is TGTGCCAGCAGCTTGCAGGGCCCGCGAGGTGGAAACACCATATATTTT. Translated, it gives CASSLQGPRGGNTIYF.